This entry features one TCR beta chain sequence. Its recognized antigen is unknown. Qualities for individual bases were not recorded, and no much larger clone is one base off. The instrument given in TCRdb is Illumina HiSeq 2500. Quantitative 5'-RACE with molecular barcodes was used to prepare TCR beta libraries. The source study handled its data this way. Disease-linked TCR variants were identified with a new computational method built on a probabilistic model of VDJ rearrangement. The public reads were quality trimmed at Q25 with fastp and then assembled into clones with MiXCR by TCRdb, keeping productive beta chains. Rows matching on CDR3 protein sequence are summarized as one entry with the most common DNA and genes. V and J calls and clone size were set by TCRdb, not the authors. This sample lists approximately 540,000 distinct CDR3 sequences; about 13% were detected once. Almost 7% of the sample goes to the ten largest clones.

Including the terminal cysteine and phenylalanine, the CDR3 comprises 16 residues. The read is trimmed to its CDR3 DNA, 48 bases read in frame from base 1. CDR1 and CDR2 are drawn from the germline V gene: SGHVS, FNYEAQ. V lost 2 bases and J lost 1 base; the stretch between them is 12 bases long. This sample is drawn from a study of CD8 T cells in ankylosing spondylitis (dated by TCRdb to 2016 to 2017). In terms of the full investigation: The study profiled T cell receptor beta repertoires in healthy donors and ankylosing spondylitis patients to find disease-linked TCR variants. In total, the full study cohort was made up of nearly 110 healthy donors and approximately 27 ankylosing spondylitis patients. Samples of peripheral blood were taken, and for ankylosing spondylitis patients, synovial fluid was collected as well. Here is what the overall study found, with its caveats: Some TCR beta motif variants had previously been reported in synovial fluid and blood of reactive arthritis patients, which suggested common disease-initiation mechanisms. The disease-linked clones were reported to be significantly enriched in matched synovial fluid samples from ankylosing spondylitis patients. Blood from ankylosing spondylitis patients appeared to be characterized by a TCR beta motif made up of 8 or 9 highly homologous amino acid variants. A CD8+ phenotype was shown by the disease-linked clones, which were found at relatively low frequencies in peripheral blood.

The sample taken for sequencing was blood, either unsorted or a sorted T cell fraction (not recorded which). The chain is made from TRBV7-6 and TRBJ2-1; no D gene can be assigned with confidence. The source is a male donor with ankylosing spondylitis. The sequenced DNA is TGTGCCAGCAGCTTACAGTTCAGCGTATCCTACAATGAGCAGTTCTTC. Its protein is CASSLQFSVSYNEQFF.